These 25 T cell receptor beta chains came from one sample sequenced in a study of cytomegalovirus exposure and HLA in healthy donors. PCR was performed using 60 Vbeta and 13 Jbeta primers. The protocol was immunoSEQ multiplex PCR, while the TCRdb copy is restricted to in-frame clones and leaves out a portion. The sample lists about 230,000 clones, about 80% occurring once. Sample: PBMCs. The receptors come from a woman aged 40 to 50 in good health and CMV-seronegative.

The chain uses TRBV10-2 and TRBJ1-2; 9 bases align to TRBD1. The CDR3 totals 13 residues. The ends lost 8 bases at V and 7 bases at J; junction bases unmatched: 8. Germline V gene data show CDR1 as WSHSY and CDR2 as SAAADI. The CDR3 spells CASEGQGDPGYTF. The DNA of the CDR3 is TGCGCCAGCGAGGGACAGGGCGACCCTGGCTACACCTTC.

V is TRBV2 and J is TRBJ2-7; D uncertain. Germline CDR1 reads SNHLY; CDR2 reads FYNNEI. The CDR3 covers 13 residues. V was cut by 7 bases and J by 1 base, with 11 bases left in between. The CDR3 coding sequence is TGTGCCAGCACCCAGTCGATGTCCTACGAGCAGTACTTC. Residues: CASTQSMSYEQYF.

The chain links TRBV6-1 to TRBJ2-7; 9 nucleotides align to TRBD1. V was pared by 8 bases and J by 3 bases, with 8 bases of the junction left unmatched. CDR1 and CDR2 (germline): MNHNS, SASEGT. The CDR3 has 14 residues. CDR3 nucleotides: TGTGCCAGCGGAGACCGACAGGGGGACTACGAGCAGTACTTC. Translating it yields CASGDRQGDYEQYF.

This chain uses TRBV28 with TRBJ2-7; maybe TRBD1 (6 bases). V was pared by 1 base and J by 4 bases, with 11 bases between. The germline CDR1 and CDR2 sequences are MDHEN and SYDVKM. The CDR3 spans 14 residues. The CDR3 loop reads CASSLSPGTYEQYF. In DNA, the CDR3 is TGTGCCAGCAGTTTATCCCCAGGGACATACGAGCAGTACTTC.

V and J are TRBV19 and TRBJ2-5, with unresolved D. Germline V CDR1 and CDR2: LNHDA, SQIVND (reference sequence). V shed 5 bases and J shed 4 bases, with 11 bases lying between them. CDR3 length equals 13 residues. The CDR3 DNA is TGTGCCAGTAGTGCTAGGTTCGGAGAGACCCAGTACTTC. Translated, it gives CASSARFGETQYF.

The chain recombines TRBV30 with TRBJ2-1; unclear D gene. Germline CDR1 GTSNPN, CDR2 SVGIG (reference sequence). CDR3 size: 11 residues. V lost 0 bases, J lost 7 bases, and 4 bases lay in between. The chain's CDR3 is CAWSVPNEQFF. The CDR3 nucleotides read TGTGCCTGGAGTGTCCCAAATGAGCAGTTCTTC.

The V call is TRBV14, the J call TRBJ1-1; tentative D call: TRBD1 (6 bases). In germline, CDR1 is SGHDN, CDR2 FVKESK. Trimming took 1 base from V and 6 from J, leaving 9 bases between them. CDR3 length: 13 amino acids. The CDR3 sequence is CASSQGGQPEAFF. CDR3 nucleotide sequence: TGTGCCAGCAGCCAAGGGGGGCAGCCTGAAGCTTTCTTT.

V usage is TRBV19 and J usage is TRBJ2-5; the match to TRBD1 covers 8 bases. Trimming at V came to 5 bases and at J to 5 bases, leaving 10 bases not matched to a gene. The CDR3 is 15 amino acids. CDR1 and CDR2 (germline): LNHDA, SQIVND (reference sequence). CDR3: CASSPRTGRRETQYF. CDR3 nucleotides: TGTGCCAGTAGTCCAAGGACAGGGCGGAGGGAGACCCAGTACTTC.

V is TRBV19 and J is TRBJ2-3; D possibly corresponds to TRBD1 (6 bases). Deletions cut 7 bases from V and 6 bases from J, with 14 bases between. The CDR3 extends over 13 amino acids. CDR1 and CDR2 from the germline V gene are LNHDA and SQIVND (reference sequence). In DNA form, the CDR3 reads TGTGCCAGTAACAGGGTAGTTTGGGATACGCAGTATTTT. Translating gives CASNRVVWDTQYF.

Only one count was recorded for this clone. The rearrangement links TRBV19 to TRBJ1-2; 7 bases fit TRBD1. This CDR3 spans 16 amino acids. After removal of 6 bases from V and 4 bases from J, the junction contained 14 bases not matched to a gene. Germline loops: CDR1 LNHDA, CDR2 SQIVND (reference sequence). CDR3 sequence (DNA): TGTGCCAGTAGCCCCGCAGGGGGATCAAAAATCTATGGCTACACCTTC. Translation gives CASSPAGGSKIYGYTF.

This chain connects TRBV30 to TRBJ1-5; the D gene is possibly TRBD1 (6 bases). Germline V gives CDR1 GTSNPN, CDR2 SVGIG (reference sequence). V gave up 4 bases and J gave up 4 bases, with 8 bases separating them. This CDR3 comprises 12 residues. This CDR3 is CAWKGGNQPQHF. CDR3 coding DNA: TGTGCCTGGAAGGGGGGGAATCAGCCCCAGCATTTT.

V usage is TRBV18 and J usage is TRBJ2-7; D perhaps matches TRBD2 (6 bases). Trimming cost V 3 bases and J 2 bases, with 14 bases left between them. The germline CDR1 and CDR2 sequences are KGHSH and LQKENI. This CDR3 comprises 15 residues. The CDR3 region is CASSPPGLQTYEQYF. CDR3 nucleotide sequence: TGTGCCAGCTCACCGCCTGGACTACAAACCTACGAGCAGTACTTC.

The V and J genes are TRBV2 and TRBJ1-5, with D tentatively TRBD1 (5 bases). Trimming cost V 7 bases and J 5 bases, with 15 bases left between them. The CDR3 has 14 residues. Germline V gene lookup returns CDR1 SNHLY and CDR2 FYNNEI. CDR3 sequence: CASKGPGRDQPQHF. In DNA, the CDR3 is TGTGCCAGCAAGGGGCCGGGCCGGGATCAGCCCCAGCATTTT.

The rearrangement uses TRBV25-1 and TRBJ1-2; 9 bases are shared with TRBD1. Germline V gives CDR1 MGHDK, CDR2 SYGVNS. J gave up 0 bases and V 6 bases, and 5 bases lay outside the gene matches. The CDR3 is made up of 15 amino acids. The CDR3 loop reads CASSHRDRANYGYTF. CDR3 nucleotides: TGTGCCAGCAGCCACCGGGACAGGGCTAACTATGGCTACACCTTC.

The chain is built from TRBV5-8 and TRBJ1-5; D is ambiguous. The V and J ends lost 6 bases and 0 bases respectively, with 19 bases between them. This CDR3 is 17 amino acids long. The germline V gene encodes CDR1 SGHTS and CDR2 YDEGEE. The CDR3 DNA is TGTGCCAGCACCAAGGATCCCGAGGACTATAGCAATCAGCCCCAGCATTTT. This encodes CASTKDPEDYSNQPQHF.

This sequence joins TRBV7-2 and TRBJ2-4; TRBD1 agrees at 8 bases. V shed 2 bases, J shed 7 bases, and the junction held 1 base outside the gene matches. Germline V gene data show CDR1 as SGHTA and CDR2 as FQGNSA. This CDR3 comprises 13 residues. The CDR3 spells CASSLRTGNIQYF. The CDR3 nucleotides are TGTGCCAGCAGCTTACGGACAGGGAACATTCAGTACTTC.

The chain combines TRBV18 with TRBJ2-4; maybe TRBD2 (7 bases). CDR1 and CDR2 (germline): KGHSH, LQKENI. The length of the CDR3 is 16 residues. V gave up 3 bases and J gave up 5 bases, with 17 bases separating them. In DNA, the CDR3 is TGTGCCAGCTCACCCGGGGGGCCTCCTTTCCAAAACATTCAGTACTTC. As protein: CASSPGGPPFQNIQYF.

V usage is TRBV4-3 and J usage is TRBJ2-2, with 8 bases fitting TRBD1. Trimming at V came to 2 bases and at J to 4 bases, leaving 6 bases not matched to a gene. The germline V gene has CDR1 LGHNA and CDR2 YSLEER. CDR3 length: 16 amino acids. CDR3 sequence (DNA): TGCGCCAGCAGCCAACCAGGGGGCGCTGGCACCGGGGAGCTGTTTTTT. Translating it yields CASSQPGGAGTGELFF.

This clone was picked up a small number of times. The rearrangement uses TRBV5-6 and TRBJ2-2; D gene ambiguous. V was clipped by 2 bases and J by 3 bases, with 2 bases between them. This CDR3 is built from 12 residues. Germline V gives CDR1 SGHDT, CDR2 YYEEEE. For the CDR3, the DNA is TGTGCCAGCAGCTTCTACACCGGGGAGCTGTTTTTT. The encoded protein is CASSFYTGELFF.

The CDR3 here is CAWSVLPGIEAFF. CDR3 sequence (DNA): TGTGCCTGGAGTGTACTGCCGGGGATTGAAGCTTTCTTT. The V call is TRBV30, the J call TRBJ1-1; D is uncertain. Trimming took 0 bases from V and 7 from J, leaving 12 bases between them. Germline loops: CDR1 GTSNPN, CDR2 SVGIG (reference sequence). CDR3 length: 13 residues.

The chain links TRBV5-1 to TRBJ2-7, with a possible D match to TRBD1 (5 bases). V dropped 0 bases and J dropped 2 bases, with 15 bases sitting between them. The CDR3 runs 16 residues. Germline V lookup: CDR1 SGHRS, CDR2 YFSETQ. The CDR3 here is CASSLAGTGGTYEQYF. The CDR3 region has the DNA TGCGCCAGCAGCTTGGCCGGTACAGGTGGTACCTACGAGCAGTACTTC.

The CDR3 here is CAISVGDSPVETQYF. The CDR3 DNA follows: TGTGCCATCAGTGTAGGGGACTCACCTGTTGAGACCCAGTACTTC. The chain combines TRBV10-3 with TRBJ2-5, with TRBD2 as a possible D gene (6 bases). The V and J ends lost 4 bases and 5 bases respectively, with 17 bases between them. The germline V gene has CDR1 ENHRY and CDR2 SYGVKD. The CDR3 length is 15 residues.

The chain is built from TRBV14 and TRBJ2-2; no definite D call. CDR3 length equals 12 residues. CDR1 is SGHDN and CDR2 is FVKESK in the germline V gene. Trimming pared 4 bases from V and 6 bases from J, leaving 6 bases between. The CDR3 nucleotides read TGTGCCAGCAGCCGTCTGTCCGGGGAGCTGTTTTTT. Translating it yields CASSRLSGELFF.

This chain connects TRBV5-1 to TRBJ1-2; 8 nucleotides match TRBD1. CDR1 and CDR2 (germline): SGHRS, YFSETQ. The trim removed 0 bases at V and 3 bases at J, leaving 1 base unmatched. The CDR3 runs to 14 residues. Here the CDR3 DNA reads TGCGCCAGCAGCTTGGTACAGGGGGACTATGGCTACACCTTC. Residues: CASSLVQGDYGYTF.

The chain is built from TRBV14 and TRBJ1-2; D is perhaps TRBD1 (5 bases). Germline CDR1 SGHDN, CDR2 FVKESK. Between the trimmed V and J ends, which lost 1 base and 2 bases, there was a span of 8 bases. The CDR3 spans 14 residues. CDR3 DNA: TGTGCCAGCAGCCAAGTACGGGGGAACTATGGCTACACCTTC. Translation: CASSQVRGNYGYTF.